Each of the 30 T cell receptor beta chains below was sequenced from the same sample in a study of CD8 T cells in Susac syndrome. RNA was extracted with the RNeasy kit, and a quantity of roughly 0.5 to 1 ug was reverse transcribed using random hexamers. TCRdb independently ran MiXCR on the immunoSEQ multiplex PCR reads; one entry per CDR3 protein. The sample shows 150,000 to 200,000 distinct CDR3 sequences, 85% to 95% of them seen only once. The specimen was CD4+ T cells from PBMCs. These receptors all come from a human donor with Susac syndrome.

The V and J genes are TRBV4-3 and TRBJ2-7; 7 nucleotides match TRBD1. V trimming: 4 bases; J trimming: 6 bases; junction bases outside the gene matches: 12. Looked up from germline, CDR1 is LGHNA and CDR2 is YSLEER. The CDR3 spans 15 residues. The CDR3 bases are TGCGCCAGCAGCCCACAGGGGACAGCGCCTCTCGAGCAGTACTTC. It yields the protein CASSPQGTAPLEQYF.

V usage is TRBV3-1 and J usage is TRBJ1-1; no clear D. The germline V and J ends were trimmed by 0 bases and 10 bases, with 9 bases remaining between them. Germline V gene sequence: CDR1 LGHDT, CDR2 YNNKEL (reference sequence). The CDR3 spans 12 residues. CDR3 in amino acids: CASSQDRAGAFF. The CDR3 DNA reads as TGTGCCAGCAGCCAAGATCGGGCAGGAGCTTTCTTT. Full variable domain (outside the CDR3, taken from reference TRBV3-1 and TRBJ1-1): DTAVSQTPKYLVTQMGNDKSIKCEQNLGHDTMYWYKQDSKKFLKIMFSYNNKELIINETVPNRFSPKSPDKAHLNLHINSLELGDSAVYFCASSQDRAGAFFGQGTRLTVV.

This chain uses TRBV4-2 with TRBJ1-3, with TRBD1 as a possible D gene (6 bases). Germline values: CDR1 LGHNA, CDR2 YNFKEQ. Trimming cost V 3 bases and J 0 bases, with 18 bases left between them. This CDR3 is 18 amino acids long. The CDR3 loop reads CASSQKTTGSPSGNTIYF. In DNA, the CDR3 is TGTGCCAGCAGCCAGAAGACGACAGGATCTCCCTCTGGAAACACCATATATTTT.

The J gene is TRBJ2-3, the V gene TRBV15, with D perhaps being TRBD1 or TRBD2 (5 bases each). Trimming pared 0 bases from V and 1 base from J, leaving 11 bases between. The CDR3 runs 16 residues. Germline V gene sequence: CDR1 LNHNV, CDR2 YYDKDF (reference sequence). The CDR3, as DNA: TGTGCCACCAGCAGAGACCAGGGAGTGGGCACAGATACGCAGTATTTT. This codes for CATSRDQGVGTDTQYF.

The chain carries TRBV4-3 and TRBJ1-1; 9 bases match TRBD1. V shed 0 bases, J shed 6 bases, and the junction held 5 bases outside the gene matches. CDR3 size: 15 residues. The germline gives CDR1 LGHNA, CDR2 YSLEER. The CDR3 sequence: CASSQDTGGVAEAFF. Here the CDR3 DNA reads TGCGCCAGCAGCCAAGACACAGGGGGCGTCGCTGAAGCTTTCTTT.

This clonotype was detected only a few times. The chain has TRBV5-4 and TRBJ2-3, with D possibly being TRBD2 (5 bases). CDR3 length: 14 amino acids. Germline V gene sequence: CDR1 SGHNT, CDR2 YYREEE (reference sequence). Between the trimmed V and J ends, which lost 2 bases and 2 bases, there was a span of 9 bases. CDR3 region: CASSLTGFTDTQYF. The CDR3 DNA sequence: TGTGCCAGCAGCTTAACGGGGTTCACAGATACGCAGTATTTT.

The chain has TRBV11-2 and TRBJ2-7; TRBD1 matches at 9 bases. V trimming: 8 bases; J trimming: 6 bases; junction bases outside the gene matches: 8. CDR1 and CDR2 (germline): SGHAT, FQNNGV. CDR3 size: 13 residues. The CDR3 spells CASRGTGSPEQYF. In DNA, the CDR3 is TGTGCCAGCCGCGGGACAGGGTCCCCCGAGCAGTACTTC. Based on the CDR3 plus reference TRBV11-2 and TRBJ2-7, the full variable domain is EAGVAQSPRYKIIEKRQSVAFWCNPISGHATLYWYQQILGQGPKLLIQFQNNGVVDDSQLPKDRFSAERLKGVDSTLKIQPAKLEDSAVYLCASRGTGSPEQYFGPGTRLTVT.

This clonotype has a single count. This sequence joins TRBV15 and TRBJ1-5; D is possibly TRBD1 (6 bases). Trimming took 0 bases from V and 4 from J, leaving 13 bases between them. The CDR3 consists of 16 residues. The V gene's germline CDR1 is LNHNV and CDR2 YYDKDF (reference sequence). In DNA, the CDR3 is TGTGCCACCAGCAGAGATCAGGGGACTAAAAATCAGCCCCAGCATTTT. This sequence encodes CATSRDQGTKNQPQHF.

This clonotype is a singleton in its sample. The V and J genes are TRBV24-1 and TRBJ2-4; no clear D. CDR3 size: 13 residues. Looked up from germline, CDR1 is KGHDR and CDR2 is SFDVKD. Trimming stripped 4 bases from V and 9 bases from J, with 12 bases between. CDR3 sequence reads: CATSDTHGRIQYF. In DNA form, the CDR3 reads TGTGCCACCAGTGACACACATGGGCGCATTCAGTACTTC.

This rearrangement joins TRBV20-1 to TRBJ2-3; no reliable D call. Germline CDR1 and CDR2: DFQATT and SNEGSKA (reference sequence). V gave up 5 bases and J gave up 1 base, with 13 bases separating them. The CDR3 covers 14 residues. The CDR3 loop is CSALLTGGTDTQYF. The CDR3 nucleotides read TGCAGTGCTTTACTCACTGGTGGCACAGATACGCAGTATTTT.

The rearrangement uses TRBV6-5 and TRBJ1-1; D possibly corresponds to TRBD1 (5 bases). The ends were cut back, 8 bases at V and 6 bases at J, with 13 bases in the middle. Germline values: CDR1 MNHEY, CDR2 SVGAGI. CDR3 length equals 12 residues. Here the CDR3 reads CASASGRAEAFF. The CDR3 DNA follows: TGTGCCAGCGCTTCAGGGAGGGCTGAAGCTTTCTTT.

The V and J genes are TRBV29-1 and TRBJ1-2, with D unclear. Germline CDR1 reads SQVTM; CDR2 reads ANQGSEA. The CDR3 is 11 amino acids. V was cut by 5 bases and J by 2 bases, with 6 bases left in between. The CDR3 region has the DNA TGCAGCGTTTCAAACAACTATGGCTACACCTTC. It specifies CSVSNNYGYTF.

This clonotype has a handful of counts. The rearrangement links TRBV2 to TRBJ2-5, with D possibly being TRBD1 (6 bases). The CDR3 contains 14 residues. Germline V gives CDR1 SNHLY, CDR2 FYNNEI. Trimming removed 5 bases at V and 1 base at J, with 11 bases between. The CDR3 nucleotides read TGTGCCAGCAGTCAACAGGGCCCCCAAGAGACCCAGTACTTC. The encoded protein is CASSQQGPQETQYF.

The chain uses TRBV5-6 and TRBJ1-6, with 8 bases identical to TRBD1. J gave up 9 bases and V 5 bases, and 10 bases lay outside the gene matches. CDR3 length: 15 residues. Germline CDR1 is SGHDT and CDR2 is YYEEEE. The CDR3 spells CASSDSRGQGSPLHF. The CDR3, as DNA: TGTGCCAGCAGTGACTCCAGGGGGCAAGGTTCACCCCTCCACTTT.

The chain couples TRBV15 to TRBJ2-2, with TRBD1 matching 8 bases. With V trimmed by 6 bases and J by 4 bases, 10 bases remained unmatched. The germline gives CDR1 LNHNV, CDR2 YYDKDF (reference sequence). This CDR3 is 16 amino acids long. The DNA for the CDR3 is TGTGCCACCAGGGACCCCCGGACAGGGAGCACCGGGGAGCTGTTTTTT. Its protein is CATRDPRTGSTGELFF.

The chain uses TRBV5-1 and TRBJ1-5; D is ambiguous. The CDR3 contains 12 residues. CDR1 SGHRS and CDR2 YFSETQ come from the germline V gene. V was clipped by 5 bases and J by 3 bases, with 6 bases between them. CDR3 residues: CASRPANQPQHF. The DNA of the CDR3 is TGCGCCAGCAGACCGGCCAATCAGCCCCAGCATTTT.

CDR3 DNA sequence: TGTGCCAGCAGTCAGGACAGGGGCGGTCGGACCCAGTACTTC. Its protein is CASSQDRGGRTQYF. This chain connects TRBV7-2 to TRBJ2-5; 9 bases agree with TRBD1. Losses at the gene ends were 6 bases for V and 7 bases for J; bases not matched to a gene: 9. Per germline, CDR1 SGHTA and CDR2 FQGNSA. CDR3 length equals 14 residues.

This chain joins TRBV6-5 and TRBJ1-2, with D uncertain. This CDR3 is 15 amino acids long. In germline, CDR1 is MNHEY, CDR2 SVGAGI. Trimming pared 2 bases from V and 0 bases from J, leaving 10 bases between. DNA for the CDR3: TGTGCCAGCAGTTACGCGGCAGAAGCTAACTATGGCTACACCTTC. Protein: CASSYAAEANYGYTF.

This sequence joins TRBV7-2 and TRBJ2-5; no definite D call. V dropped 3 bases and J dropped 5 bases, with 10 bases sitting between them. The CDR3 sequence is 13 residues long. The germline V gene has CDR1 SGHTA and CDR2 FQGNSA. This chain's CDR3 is CASSFGPAETQYF. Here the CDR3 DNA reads TGTGCCAGCAGCTTTGGGCCGGCGGAGACCCAGTACTTC.

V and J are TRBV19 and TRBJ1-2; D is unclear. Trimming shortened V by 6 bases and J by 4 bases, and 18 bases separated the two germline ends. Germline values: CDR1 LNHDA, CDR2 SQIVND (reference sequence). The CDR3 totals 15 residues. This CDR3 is CASRPQADEFYGYTF. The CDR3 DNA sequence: TGTGCCAGTAGGCCCCAGGCGGATGAATTCTATGGCTACACCTTC.

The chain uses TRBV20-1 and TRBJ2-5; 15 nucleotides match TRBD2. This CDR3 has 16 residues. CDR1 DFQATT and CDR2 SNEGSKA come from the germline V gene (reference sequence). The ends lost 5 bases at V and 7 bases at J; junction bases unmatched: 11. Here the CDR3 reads CSAHGLAGGYTATQYF. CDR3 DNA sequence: TGCAGTGCTCATGGACTAGCGGGGGGGTATACGGCGACCCAGTACTTC.

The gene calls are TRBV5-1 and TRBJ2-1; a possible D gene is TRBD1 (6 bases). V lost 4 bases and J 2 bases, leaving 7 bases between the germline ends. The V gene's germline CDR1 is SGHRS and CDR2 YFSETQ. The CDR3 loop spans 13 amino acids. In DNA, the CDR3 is TGCGCCAGCAGCGGGGGCACCTACAATGAGCAGTTCTTC. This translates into CASSGGTYNEQFF. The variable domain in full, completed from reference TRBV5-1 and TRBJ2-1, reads KAGVTQTPRYLIKTRGQQVTLSCSPISGHRSVSWYQQTPGQGLQFLFEYFSETQRNKGNFPGRFSGRQFSNSRSEMNVSTLELGDSALYLCASSGGTYNEQFFGPGTRLTVL.

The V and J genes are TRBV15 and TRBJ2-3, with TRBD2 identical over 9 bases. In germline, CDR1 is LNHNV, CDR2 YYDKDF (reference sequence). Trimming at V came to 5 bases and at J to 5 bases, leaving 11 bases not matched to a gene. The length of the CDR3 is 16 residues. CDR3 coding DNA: TGTGCCACCAGCGGCGGGGTAGCGGGGGCAGGAGATACGCAGTATTTT. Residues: CATSGGVAGAGDTQYF.

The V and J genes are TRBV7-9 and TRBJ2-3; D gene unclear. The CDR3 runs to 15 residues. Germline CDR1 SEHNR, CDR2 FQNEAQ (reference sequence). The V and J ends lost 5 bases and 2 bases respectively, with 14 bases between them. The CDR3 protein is CASSRPSTHTDTQYF. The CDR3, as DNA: TGTGCCAGCAGCCGGCCTTCGACACACACAGATACGCAGTATTTT.

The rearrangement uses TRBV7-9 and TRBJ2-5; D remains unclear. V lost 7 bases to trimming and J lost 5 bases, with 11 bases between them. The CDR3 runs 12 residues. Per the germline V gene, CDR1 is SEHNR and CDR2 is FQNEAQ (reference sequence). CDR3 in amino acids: CASNQPPETQYF. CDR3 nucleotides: TGTGCCAGCAACCAGCCCCCCGAGACCCAGTACTTC. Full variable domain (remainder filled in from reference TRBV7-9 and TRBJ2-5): DTGVSQNPRHKITKRGQNVTFRCDPISEHNRLYWYRQTLGQGPEFLTYFQNEAQLEKSRLLSDRFSAERPKGSFSTLEIQRTEQGDSAMYLCASNQPPETQYFGPGTRLLVL.

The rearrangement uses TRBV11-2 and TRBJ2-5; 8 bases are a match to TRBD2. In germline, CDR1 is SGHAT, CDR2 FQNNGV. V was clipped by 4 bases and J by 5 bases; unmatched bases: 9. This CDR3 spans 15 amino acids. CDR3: CASSSNRGGEETQYF. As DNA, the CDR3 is TGTGCCAGCAGCTCAAACCGGGGGGGCGAGGAGACCCAGTACTTC.

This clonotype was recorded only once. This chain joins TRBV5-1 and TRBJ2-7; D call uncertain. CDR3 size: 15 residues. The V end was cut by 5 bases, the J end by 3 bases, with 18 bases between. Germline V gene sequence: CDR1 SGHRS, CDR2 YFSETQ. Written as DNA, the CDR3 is TGCGCCAGCAGTGCCGGTGGAACCGGGTTCTACGAGCAGTACTTC. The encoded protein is CASSAGGTGFYEQYF.

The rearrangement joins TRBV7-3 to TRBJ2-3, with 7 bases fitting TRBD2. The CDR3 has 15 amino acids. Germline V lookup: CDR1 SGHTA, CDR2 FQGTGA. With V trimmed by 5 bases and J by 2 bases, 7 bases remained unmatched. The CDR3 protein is CASSPRTSPTDTQYF. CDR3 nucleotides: TGTGCCAGCAGCCCGAGGACTAGTCCCACAGATACGCAGTATTTT.

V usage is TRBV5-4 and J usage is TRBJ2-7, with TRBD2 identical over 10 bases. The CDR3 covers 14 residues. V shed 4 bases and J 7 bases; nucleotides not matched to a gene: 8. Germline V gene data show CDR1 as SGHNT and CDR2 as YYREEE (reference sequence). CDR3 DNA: TGTGCCAGCAGCCAGGCACTAGCGGGAAGGGAGCAGTACTTC. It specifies CASSQALAGREQYF.

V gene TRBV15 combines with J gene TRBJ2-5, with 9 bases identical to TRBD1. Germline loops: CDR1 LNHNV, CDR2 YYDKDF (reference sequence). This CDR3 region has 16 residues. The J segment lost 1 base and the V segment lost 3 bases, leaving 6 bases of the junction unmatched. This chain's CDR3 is CATSRGQGGSQETQYF. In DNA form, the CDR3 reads TGTGCCACCAGCAGGGGACAGGGAGGGTCCCAAGAGACCCAGTACTTC.